This is a list of T cell receptor beta chains from one sample in a study of T cell repertoires in cytomegalovirus infection. TCRdb re-analysed the reads in MiXCR, keeping a single row per CDR3 protein. The table lists more than 250,000 distinct CDR3 sequences, around 13% of them singletons. What was sequenced was PBMCs. Receptors originate from a human donor in good health (CMV status not recorded). Some clones in this sample may be carry-over from other donors' samples. The CDR3 runs from the conserved cysteine through the conserved F or W. The order of the fields is clone size, V gene, J gene, D gene, CDR3 DNA, CDR3 protein. D genes are given only for firm matches. Size is stated for part of the rows, as once, few or many counts, or as a class when the clone is expanded.

>many|TRBV5-6|TRBJ2-5|TRBD2
TGTGCCAGCAGCTTACTAGCGGGAGTTGGAGAGACCCAGTACTTC
CASSLLAGVGETQYF
>many|TRBV7-2|TRBJ1-1|.
TGTGCCAGCAGCTCGAGGAAGGCTTTGGAGAACACTGAAGCTTTCTTT
CASSSRKALENTEAFF
>few|TRBV6-6|TRBJ1-1|TRBD1
TGTGCCAGCAGTTTGGTATCCTACAGGGGCACTGAAGCTTTCTTT
CASSLVSYRGTEAFF
>many|TRBV7-9|TRBJ1-2|.
TGTGCCAGCAGCCAAACCGGAGGGAGTAACTATGGCTACACCTTC
CASSQTGGSNYGYTF
>few|TRBV9|TRBJ2-3|.
TGTGCCAGCAGCGTAGACTCTGGAGATACGCAGTATTTT
CASSVDSGDTQYF
>.|TRBV20-1|TRBJ1-4|.
TGCAGTGCCTCGACCGGCGAAAAACTGTTTTTT
CSASTGEKLFF
>many|TRBV6-5|TRBJ2-7|TRBD2
TGTGCCAGCAGTTCATCTAGCGGGGCCCGCTACGAGCAGTACTTC
CASSSSSGARYEQYF
>few|TRBV20-1|TRBJ2-1|TRBD2
TGCAGGGTCGAGCGGGGACTAGCGGGAGGCCATCCCTACAATGAGCAGTTCTTC
CRVERGLAGGHPYNEQFF
>.|TRBV6-2/TRBV6-3|TRBJ2-1|TRBD1
TGTGCCAGCAGCCTTCAGGGGGTTTCCTACAATGAGCAGTTCTTC
CASSLQGVSYNEQFF
>many|TRBV7-2|TRBJ1-1|.
TGTGCCAGCACATACGTGACAACTCTTATCACTGAAGCTTTCTTT
CASTYVTTLITEAFF
>few|TRBV20-1|TRBJ1-2|.
TGCAGTGCCCCGGACAGCAGCTATGGCTACACCTTC
CSAPDSSYGYTF
>many|TRBV7-2|TRBJ1-6|.
TGTGCCAGCAGCGACAGGCAGAGCTCCTATAATTCACCCCTCCACTTT
CASSDRQSSYNSPLHF
>once|TRBV5-4|TRBJ1-2|.
TGTGCCAGCAGCCTGCAACCACAGGGAAACTATGGCTACACCTTC
CASSLQPQGNYGYTF
>few|TRBV20-1|TRBJ2-7|TRBD2
TGCAGTGCTGCCCGACTAGCGGGGGTCTCCTACGAGCAGTACTTC
CSAARLAGVSYEQYF
>many|TRBV7-2|TRBJ1-2|.
TGTGCCAGCAGCTCACGACAGAACTATGGCTACACCTTC
CASSSRQNYGYTF
>many|TRBV19|TRBJ2-1|.
TGTGCCAGTAGTATCCGGCTCCCTCGGGACGCTGGTCAGCAGTTCTTC
CASSIRLPRDAGQQFF
>many|TRBV7-8|TRBJ2-1|TRBD1
TGTGCCAGCAGACCACACAGGGGGCGCGGGAATGAGCAGTTCTTC
CASRPHRGRGNEQFF
>many|TRBV6-2/TRBV6-3|TRBJ2-5|TRBD1
TGTGCCAGCAGTTACGTCATGGGACAGGGGGAATTGAAGGGAGAGACCCAGTACTTC
CASSYVMGQGELKGETQYF
>many|TRBV5-1|TRBJ1-2|TRBD1
TGCGCCAGCAGCCCAGGACAGGGGACGGGTGGCTACACCTTC
CASSPGQGTGGYTF
>.|TRBV7-9|TRBJ1-2|TRBD1
TGTGCCAGCAGCTTAGGGGGACAGGGATCGGCTAACTATGGCTACACCTTC
CASSLGGQGSANYGYTF
>many|TRBV7-9|TRBJ1-5|TRBD1
TGTGCCAGCAGCGGGACAGATAGCAATCAGCCCCAGCATTTT
CASSGTDSNQPQHF
>many|TRBV7-9|TRBJ2-5|.
TGTGCCAGCAGCTTAGGCGGCGAGGGTGGGGAGACCCAGTACTTC
CASSLGGEGGETQYF
>.|TRBV10-3|TRBJ2-7|.
TGTGCCATCAGTGAGTCGATTTCCCAGGGCCACGAGCAGTACTTC
CAISESISQGHEQYF
>few|TRBV14|TRBJ2-1|.
TGTGCCAGCAGCGTGGTGCGGGCTTCTGAGCAGTTCTTC
CASSVVRASEQFF